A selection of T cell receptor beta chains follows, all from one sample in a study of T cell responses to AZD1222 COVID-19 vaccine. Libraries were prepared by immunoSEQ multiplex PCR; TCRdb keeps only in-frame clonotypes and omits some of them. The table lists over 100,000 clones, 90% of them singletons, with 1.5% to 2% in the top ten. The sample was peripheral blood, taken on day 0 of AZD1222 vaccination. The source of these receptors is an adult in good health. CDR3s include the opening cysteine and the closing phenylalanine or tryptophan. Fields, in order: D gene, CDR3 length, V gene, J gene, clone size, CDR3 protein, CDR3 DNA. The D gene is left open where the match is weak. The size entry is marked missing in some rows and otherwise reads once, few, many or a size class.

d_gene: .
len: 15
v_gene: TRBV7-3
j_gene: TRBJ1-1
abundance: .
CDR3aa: CASSLTAGQNTEAFF
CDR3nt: TGTGCCAGCAGCTTAACAGCGGGCCAGAACACTGAAGCTTTCTTT

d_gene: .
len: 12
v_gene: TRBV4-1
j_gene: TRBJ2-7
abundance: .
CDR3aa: CASSQVVNEQYF
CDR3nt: TGCGCCAGCAGCCAAGTCGTCAACGAGCAGTACTTC

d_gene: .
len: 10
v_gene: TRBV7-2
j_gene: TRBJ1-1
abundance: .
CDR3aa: CASSFIKAFF
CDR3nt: TGTGCCAGCAGCTTCATTAAGGCTTTCTTT

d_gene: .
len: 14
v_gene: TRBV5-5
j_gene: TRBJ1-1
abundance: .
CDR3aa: CASSLMGITTEAFF
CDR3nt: TGTGCCAGCAGCTTGATGGGGATTACCACTGAAGCTTTCTTT

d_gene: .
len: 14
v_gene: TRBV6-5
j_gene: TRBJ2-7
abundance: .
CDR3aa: CASRLGGGSYEQYF
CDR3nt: TGTGCCAGCAGACTGGGGGGAGGAAGCTACGAGCAGTACTTC

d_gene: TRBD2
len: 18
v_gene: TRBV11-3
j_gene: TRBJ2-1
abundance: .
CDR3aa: CASSPRTSGRASYNEQFF
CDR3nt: TGTGCCAGCAGCCCTCGGACTAGCGGGAGGGCCTCCTACAATGAGCAGTTCTTC

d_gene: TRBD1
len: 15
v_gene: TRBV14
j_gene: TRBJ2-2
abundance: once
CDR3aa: CASSLRQGLGGELFF
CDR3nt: TGTGCCAGCAGCCTTCGACAGGGGCTAGGCGGGGAGCTGTTTTTT

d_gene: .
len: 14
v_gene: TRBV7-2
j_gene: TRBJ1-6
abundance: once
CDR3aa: CASSLRQGGSPLHF
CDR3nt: TGTGCCAGCAGCTTACGTCAGGGCGGTTCACCCCTCCACTTT

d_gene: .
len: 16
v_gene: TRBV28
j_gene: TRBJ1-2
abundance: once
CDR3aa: CASSSYWGKPNYGYTF
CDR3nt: TGTGCCAGCAGTTCCTATTGGGGCAAGCCTAACTATGGCTACACCTTC

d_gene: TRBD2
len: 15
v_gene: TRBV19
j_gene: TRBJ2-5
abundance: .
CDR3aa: CASTQGLALGETQYF
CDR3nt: TGTGCCAGTACCCAAGGACTAGCTCTGGGCGAGACCCAGTACTTC

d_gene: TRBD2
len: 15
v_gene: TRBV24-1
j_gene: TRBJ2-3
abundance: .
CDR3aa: CATTSGTSPTDTQYF
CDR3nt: TGTGCCACCACTTCCGGGACTAGTCCAACAGATACGCAGTATTTT

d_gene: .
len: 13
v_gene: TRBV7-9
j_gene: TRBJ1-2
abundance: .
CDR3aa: CASSPQRLGGYTF
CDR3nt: TGTGCCAGCAGCCCTCAGCGCCTCGGTGGCTACACCTTC

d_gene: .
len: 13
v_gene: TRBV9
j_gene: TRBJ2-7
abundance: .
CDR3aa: CASSVGTPSEQYF
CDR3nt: TGTGCCAGCAGCGTGGGGACCCCGTCTGAGCAGTACTTC

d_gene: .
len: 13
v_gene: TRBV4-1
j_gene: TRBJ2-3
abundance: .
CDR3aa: CASSLESTDTQYF
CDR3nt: TGCGCCAGCAGTCTTGAATCCACAGATACGCAGTATTTT

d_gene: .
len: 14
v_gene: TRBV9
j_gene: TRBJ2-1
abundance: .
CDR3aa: CASSVEVEGNEQFF
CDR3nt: TGTGCCAGCAGCGTAGAAGTGGAGGGGAATGAGCAGTTCTTC

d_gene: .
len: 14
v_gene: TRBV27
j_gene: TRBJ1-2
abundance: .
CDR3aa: CASSLSRTTYGYTF
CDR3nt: TGTGCCAGCAGTTTATCTAGGACAACTTATGGCTACACCTTC

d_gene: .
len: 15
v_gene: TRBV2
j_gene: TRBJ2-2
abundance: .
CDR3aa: CASSDPGTNTGELFF
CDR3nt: TGTGCCAGCAGTGACCCGGGAACGAACACCGGGGAGCTGTTTTTT